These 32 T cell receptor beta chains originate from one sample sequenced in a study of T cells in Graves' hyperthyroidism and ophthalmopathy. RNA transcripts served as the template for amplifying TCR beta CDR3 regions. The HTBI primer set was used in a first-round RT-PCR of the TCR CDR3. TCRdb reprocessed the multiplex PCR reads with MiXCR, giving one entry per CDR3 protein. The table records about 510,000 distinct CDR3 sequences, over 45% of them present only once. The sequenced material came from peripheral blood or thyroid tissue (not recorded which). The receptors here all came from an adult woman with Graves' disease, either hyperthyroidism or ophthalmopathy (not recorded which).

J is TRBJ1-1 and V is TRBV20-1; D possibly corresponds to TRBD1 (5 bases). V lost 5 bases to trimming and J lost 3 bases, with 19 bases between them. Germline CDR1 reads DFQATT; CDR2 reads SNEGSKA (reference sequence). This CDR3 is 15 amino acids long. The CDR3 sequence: CSAGRGGGIDTEAFF. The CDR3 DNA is TGCAGTGCTGGACGGGGTGGGGGGATCGACACTGAAGCTTTCTTT.

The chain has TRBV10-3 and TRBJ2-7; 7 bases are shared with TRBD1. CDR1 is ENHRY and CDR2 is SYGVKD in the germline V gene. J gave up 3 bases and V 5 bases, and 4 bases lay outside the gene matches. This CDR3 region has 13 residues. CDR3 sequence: CAISPDRNYEQYF. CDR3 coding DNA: TGTGCCATCAGTCCGGACAGGAACTACGAGCAGTACTTC.

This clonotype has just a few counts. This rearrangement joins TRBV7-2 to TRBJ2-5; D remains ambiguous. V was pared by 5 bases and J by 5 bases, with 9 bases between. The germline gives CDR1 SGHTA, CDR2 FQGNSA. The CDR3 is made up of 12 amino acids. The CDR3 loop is CASSRFRETQYF. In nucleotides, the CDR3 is TGTGCCAGCAGCCGCTTCAGGGAGACCCAGTACTTC.

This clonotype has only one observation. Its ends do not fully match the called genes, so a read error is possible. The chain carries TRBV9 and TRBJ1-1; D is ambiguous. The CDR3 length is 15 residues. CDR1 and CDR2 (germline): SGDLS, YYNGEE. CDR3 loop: CASSVGPGRNTVASF. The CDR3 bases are TGTGCCAGCAGCGTAGGGCCAGGCCGGAACACTGTAGCTTCCTTT.

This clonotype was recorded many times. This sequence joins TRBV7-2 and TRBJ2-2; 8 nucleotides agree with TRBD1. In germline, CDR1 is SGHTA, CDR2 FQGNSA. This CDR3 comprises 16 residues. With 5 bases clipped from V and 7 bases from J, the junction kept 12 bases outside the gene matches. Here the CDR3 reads CASSPASDRAGGELFF. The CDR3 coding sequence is TGTGCCAGCAGCCCGGCCTCGGACAGGGCTGGCGGGGAGCTGTTTTTT.

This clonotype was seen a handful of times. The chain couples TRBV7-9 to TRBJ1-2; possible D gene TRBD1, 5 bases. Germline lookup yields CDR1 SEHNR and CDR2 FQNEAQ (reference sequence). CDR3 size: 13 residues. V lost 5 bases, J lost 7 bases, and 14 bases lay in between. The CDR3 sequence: CASSNLQESGYTF. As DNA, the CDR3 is TGTGCCAGCAGCAACTTACAGGAGAGTGGCTACACCTTC.

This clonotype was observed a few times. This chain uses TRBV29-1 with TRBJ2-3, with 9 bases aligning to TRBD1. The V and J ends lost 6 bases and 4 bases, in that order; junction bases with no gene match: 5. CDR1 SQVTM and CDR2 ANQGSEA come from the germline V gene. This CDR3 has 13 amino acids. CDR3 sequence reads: CSVSGTGSDTQYF. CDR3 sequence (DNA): TGCAGCGTCTCCGGGACAGGGTCAGATACGCAGTATTTT.

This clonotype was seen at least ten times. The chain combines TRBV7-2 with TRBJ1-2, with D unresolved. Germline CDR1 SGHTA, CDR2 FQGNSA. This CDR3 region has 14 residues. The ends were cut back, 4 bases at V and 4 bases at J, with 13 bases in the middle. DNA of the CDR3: TGTGCCAGCAGCTCCAACGGCGGTTTCTATGGCTACACCTTC. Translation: CASSSNGGFYGYTF.

The chain's CDR3 is CASRQGGEGGVEAFF. In nucleotides, the CDR3 is TGTGCCAGCAGACAAGGGGGAGAGGGTGGGGTTGAAGCTTTCTTT. The chain couples TRBV12-3 or TRBV12-4 to TRBJ1-1; D perhaps matches TRBD1 (6 bases). V lost 6 bases, J lost 7 bases, and 21 bases lay in between. The CDR3 contains 15 residues.

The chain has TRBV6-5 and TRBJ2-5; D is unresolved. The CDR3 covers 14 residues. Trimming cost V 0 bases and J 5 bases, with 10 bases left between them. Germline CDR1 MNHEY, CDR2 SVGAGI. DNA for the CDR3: TGTGCCAGCAGTTACTCGAGTCCCCTGGAGACCCAGTACTTC. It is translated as CASSYSSPLETQYF.

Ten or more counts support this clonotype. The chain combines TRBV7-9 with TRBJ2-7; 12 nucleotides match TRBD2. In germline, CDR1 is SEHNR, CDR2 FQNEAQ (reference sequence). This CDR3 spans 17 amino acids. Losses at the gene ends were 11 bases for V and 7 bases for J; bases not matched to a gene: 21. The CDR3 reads CAWSAPGLAGPTEEQYF. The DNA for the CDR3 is TGTGCCTGGAGCGCCCCCGGACTAGCGGGACCGACGGAGGAGCAGTACTTC.

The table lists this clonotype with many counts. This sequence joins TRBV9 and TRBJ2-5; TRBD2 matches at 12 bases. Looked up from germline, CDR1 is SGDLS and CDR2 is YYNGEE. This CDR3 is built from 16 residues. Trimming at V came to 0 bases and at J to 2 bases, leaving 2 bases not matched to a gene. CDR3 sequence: CASSVGLAGVQETQYF. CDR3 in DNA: TGTGCCAGCAGCGTAGGACTAGCGGGAGTTCAAGAGACCCAGTACTTC.

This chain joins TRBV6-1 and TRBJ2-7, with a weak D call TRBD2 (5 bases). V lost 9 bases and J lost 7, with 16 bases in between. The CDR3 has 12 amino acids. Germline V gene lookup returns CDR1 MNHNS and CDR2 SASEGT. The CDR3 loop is CASHDYYLEQYF. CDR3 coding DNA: TGTGCCAGTCACGACTATTACCTGGAGCAGTACTTC.

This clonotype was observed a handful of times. CDR3 sequence (DNA): TGTGCCAGCAGCGCCTCGGGCGATCAGCCCCAGCATTTT. As protein: CASSASGDQPQHF. The chain uses TRBV9 and TRBJ1-5; D remains ambiguous. The germline V gene encodes CDR1 SGDLS and CDR2 YYNGEE. Trimming removed 3 bases from V and 5 bases from J, with 9 bases in between. The CDR3 contains 13 residues.

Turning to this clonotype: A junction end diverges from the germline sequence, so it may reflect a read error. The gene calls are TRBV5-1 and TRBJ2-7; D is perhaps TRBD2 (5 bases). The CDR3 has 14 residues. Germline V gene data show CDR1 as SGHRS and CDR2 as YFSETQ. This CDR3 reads CAGSVNGVVGEQYF. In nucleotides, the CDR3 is TGTGCCGGCAGCGTAAACGGGGTGGTTGGCGAGCAGTACTTC.

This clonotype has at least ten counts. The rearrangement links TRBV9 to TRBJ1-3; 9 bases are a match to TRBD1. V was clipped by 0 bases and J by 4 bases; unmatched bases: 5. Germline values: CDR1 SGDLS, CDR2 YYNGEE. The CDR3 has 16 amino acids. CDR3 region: CASSVVDRGAGNTIYF. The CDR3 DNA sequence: TGTGCCAGCAGCGTAGTGGACAGGGGTGCAGGAAACACCATATATTTT.

CDR3 residues: CASSIKERTEALRAFF. The CDR3 DNA follows: TGTGCCAGTAGTATTAAAGAGAGGACAGAGGCTTTAAGAGCTTTCTTT. The gene calls are TRBV19 and TRBJ1-1, with TRBD1 as a possible D gene (6 bases). The length of the CDR3 is 16 residues. Looked up from germline, CDR1 is LNHDA and CDR2 is SQIVND (reference sequence). Trimming pared 3 bases from V and 10 bases from J, leaving 24 bases between.

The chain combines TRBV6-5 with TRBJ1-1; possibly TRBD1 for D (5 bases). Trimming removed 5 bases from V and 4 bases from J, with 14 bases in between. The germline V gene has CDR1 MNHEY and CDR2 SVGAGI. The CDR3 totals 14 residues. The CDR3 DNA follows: TGTGCCAGCAGTGCAACTGGGAGGGGCACTGAAGCTTTCTTT. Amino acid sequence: CASSATGRGTEAFF.

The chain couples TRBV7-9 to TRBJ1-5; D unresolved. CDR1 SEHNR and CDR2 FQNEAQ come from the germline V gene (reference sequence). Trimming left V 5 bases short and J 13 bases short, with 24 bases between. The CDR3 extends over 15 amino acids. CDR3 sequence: CASSPPSGSDRPQHF. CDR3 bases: TGTGCCAGCAGCCCCCCTTCGGGTTCGGATAGGCCTCAGCATTTT.

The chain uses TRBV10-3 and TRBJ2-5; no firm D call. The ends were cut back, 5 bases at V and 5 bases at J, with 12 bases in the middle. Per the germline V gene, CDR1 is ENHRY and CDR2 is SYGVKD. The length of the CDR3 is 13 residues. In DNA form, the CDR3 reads TGTGCCATCAGTTATGACCCCAAGGAGACCCAGTACTTC. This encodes CAISYDPKETQYF.

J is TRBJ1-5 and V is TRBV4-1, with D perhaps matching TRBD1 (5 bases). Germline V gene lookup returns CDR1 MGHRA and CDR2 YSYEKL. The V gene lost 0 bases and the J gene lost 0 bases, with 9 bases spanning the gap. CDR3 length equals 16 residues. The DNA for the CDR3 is TGCGCCAGCAGCCAAGATGGTCAGGGTAGCAATCAGCCCCAGCATTTT. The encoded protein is CASSQDGQGSNQPQHF.

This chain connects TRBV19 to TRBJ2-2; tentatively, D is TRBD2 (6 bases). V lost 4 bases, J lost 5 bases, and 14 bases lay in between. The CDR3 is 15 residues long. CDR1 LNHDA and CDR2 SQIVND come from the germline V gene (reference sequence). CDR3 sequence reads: CASSTPGERTGELFF. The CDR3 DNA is TGTGCCAGTAGTACTCCGGGGGAGAGAACCGGGGAGCTGTTTTTT.

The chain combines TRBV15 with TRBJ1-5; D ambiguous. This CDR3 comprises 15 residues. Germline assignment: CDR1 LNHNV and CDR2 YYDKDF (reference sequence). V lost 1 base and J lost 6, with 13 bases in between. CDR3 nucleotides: TGTGCCACCAGCAGAGCCACGGGAGCAAGTCAGCCCCAGCATTTT. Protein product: CATSRATGASQPQHF.

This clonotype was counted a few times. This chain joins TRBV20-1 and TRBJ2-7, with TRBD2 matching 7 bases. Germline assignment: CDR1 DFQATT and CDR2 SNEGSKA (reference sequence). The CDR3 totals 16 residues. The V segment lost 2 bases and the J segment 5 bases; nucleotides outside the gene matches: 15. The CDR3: CSARTGTNGSRNEQYF. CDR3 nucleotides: TGCAGTGCTAGAACCGGGACTAACGGGAGTAGGAACGAGCAGTACTTC.

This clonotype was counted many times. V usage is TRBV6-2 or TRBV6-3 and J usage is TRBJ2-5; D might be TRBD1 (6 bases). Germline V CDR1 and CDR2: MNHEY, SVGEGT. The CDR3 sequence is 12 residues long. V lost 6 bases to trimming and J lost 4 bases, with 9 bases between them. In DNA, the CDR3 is TGTGCCAGCAGACAGGGTGCAGAGACCCAGTACTTC. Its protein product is CASRQGAETQYF.

In DNA, the CDR3 is TGTGCCAGCAGCTTCAGCCTCGGACAGCTTGCGACCCAGTACTTC. Protein: CASSFSLGQLATQYF. The chain couples TRBV7-8 to TRBJ2-5; D may be TRBD1 (6 bases). The CDR3 is 15 amino acids. V was pared by 3 bases and J by 7 bases, with 18 bases between. CDR1 and CDR2 (germline): SGHVS, FQNEAQ. The whole variable domain, remainder taken from reference TRBV7-8 and TRBJ2-5, is GAGVSQSPRYKVAKRGQDVALRCDPISGHVSLFWYQQALGQGPEFLTYFQNEAQLDKSGLPSDRFFAERPEGSVSTLKIQRTQQEDSAVYLCASSFSLGQLATQYFGPGTRLLVL.

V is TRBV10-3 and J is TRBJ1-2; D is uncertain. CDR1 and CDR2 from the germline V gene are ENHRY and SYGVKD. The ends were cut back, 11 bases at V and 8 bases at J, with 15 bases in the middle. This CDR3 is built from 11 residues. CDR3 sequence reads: CAPPRLDGYTF. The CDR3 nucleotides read TGTGCCCCCCCTAGGCTAGACGGCTACACCTTC.

CDR3 DNA sequence: TGCAGGGGAGCTAGATACAATGAGCAGTTCTTC. Its translation: CRGARYNEQFF. J is TRBJ2-1 and V is TRBV20-1; D may be TRBD2 (5 bases). This CDR3 comprises 11 residues. Germline V gene data show CDR1 as DFQATT and CDR2 as SNEGSKA (reference sequence).

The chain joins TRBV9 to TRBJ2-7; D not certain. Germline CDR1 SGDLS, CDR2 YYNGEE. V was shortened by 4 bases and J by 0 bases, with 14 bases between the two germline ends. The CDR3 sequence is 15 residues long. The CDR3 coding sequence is TGTGCCAGCAGCCAAGGTAATTCTGGCTCCTACGAGCAGTACTTC. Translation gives CASSQGNSGSYEQYF.

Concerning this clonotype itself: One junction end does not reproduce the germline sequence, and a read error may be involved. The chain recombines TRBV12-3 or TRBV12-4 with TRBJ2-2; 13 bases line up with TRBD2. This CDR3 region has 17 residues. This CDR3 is CAGSGGLAGWYAGELFF. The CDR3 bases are TGTGCCGGCAGTGGGGGACTAGCGGGATGGTACGCCGGGGAGCTGTTTTTT.

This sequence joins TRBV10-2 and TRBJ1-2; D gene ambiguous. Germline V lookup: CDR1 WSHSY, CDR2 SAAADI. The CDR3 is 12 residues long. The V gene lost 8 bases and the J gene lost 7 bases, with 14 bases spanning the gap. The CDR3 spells CASRALSLGYTF. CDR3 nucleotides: TGCGCCAGCCGGGCACTTTCCCTTGGCTACACCTTC.

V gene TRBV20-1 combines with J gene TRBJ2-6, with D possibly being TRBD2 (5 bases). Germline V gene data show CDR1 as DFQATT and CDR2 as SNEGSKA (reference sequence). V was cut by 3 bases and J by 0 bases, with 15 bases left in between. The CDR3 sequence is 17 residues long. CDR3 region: CSARSDGGSSGANVLTF. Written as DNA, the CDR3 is TGCAGTGCTAGGAGCGACGGAGGATCCTCTGGGGCCAACGTCCTGACTTTC.